The clone carrying this TCR beta chain was seen more than once but under ten times. Antigen: not known. The V gene's germline CDR1 is MNHEY and CDR2 SVGAGI. Germline trimming cut 0 bases from V and 4 bases from J; bases unmatched to any gene: 4. The CDR3 loop spans 16 amino acids. This table comes from immunoSEQ multiplex PCR, and its TCRdb copy is limited to in-frame clones, with some not included. The sample records roughly 50,000 clones, 60% to 80% being singletons. This entry is derived from a study of vaccination effects on CD4 cells after COVID-19. Antigen-specific CD4+ T cells were first expanded with viral peptide pools by the ViraFEST assay and only then sequenced. Culturing for around 10 days preceded CD4+ T cell isolation. Absence of prior SARS-CoV-2 infection characterized the vaccine recipients, who showed negative nucleocapsid antibodies.

This TCR was sampled from a human donor who received a COVID-19 vaccine. This rearrangement joins TRBV6-5 to TRBJ1-2; 11 positions agree with TRBD1. The sample consisted of CD4+ T cells from PBMCs cultured with HCoV-OC43 spike peptides, taken before COVID-19 vaccination. Subset meaning: HCoV-OC43 spike overlapping peptide pool stimulation. This CDR3 reads CASSYSRTGGFYGYTF. The CDR3 DNA sequence: TGTGCCAGCAGTTACTCTAGGACAGGGGGCTTCTATGGCTACACCTTC.